These 28 T cell receptor beta chains were all obtained from the same sample, sequenced in a study of tumor-infiltrating lymphocytes in localized non-small cell lung cancer. Clones were read by immunoSEQ multiplex PCR, and TCRdb kept only the in-frame ones, dropping some. The sample lists about 21,000 clones, over 70% occurring once. The specimen sequenced was lung tumor tissue. Receptors were obtained from a human donor with non-small cell lung cancer.

This clone was found a few times. V is TRBV11-3 and J is TRBJ2-1, with D possibly being TRBD1 (5 bases). The CDR3 loop spans 13 amino acids. V lost 5 bases and J 6 bases, leaving 11 bases between the germline ends. Looked up from germline, CDR1 is SGHNT and CDR2 is YENEEA. CDR3 DNA sequence: TGTGCCAGCAGCCAAACAAGGGGCAATGAGCAGTTCTTC. This gives the protein CASSQTRGNEQFF.

CDR3 nucleotide sequence: TGCGCCAGCAGCTTGACGGCCGGAGGGAGTAATGAGCAGTTCTTC. Residues: CASSLTAGGSNEQFF. V is TRBV5-1 and J is TRBJ2-1, with D perhaps TRBD2 (6 bases). Trimming shortened V by 1 base and J by 7 bases, and 15 bases separated the two germline ends. CDR3 length: 15 residues. CDR1 is SGHRS, CDR2 YFSETQ, per germline.

This clone has a handful of counts. The chain combines TRBV10-2 with TRBJ1-4; no clear D gene. Trimming took off 5 bases at V and 8 bases at J, with 6 bases between the two ends. Germline loops: CDR1 WSHSY, CDR2 SAAADI. There are 11 residues in the CDR3. The CDR3 sequence: CASSWGEKLFF. The CDR3 region has the DNA TGCGCCAGCAGTTGGGGAGAAAAACTGTTTTTT.

This clone was counted a single time. V is TRBV5-1 and J is TRBJ2-7, with D possibly TRBD2 on 6 matching bases. Trimming took 0 bases from V and 4 from J, leaving 14 bases between them. The CDR3 is 15 amino acids. In germline, CDR1 is SGHRS, CDR2 YFSETQ. CDR3 DNA sequence: TGCGCCAGCAGCTTGGACGGGAGACCTCCATACGAGCAGTACTTC. Its translation is CASSLDGRPPYEQYF.

The chain carries TRBV7-2 and TRBJ2-3; no reliable D call. Trimming shortened V by 2 bases and J by 6 bases, and 12 bases separated the two germline ends. CDR1 SGHTA and CDR2 FQGNSA come from the germline V gene. The length of the CDR3 is 14 residues. This CDR3 is CASSLRQYEDTQYF. In DNA form, the CDR3 reads TGTGCCAGCAGCTTAAGGCAGTACGAGGATACGCAGTATTTT.

This clone came up once. The chain employs TRBV5-1 and TRBJ1-4; D is possibly TRBD1 (6 bases). The CDR3 spans 17 residues. Germline-derived CDR1 and CDR2 are SGHRS and YFSETQ. V dropped 3 bases and J dropped 0 bases, with 15 bases sitting between them. The CDR3 DNA is TGCGCCAGCAGCTCCCTGGGCAGGGGTGCAACTAATGAAAAACTGTTTTTT. This codes for CASSSLGRGATNEKLFF.

The genes are TRBV29-1 and TRBJ2-2; TRBD2 matches 14 bases. The J segment lost 1 base and the V segment lost 5 bases, leaving 9 bases of the junction unmatched. The CDR3 extends over 18 amino acids. Germline-derived CDR1 and CDR2 are SQVTM and ANQGSEA. The CDR3 DNA follows: TGCAGCGTTTCCCAAGGGACTAGCGGGAGACTGAACACCGGGGAGCTGTTTTTT. Its protein is CSVSQGTSGRLNTGELFF.

The V and J genes are TRBV30 and TRBJ2-4; 7 positions match TRBD1. The CDR3 is 15 residues long. The germline V gene encodes CDR1 GTSNPN and CDR2 SVGIG (reference sequence). J was trimmed by 0 bases and V by 1 base; bases with no gene match: 3. CDR3: CAWSGTGLAKNIQYF. In DNA, the CDR3 is TGTGCCTGGAGTGGGACAGGTTTAGCCAAAAACATTCAGTACTTC.

The chain joins TRBV2 to TRBJ1-2; unclear D gene. CDR3 size: 11 residues. CDR1 is SNHLY and CDR2 is FYNNEI in the germline V gene. Trimming removed 6 bases from V and 8 bases from J, with 10 bases in between. The CDR3 DNA reads TGTGCCAGCAGGATTCTTACAGGCTACACCTTC. It specifies CASRILTGYTF.

This chain connects TRBV15 to TRBJ2-5; perhaps TRBD1 as D (6 bases). V was cut by 1 base and J by 2 bases, with 11 bases left in between. The CDR3 is 15 residues long. Germline assignment: CDR1 LNHNV and CDR2 YYDKDF (reference sequence). DNA for the CDR3: TGTGCCACCAGCAGAGGGGGGCTCACTCAAGAGACCCAGTACTTC. This translates into CATSRGGLTQETQYF.

In nucleotides, the CDR3 is TGTGCCAGCAGTTTACCCCAGAGGGATGGCTACACCTTC. Its translation is CASSLPQRDGYTF. The chain combines TRBV28 with TRBJ1-2; no definite D call. V lost 2 bases and J 6 bases, leaving 10 bases between the germline ends. Germline CDR1 MDHEN, CDR2 SYDVKM. The CDR3 is 13 amino acids.

The rearrangement links TRBV2 to TRBJ2-2; no clear D gene. This CDR3 spans 11 amino acids. Germline V gene lookup returns CDR1 SNHLY and CDR2 FYNNEI. The V and J ends lost 6 bases and 7 bases respectively, with 6 bases between them. CDR3 in amino acids: CASRSIGELFF. The CDR3 DNA reads as TGTGCCAGCAGGTCCATCGGGGAGCTGTTTTTT.

This chain links TRBV5-4 with TRBJ2-7, with D unresolved. Germline assignment: CDR1 SGHNT and CDR2 YYREEE (reference sequence). The CDR3 is 13 residues long. The ends were cut back, 4 bases at V and 3 bases at J, with 11 bases in the middle. The CDR3 reads CASSQTPLYEQYF. CDR3 DNA: TGTGCCAGCAGCCAGACTCCCCTCTACGAGCAGTACTTC. Supplemented by reference TRBV5-4 and TRBJ2-7, the full variable domain reads ETGVTQSPTHLIKTRGQQVTLRCSSQSGHNTVSWYQQALGQGPQFIFQYYREEENGRGNFPPRFSGLQFPNYSSELNVNALELDDSALYLCASSQTPLYEQYFGPGTRLTVT.

This clone was counted a few times. The gene calls are TRBV18 and TRBJ1-1; D is unresolved. V shed 2 bases and J shed 11 bases, with 12 bases lying between them. The CDR3 is 12 amino acids. Germline V CDR1 and CDR2: KGHSH, LQKENI. The CDR3 reads CASSPEIRQAFF. The CDR3 DNA sequence: TGTGCCAGCTCACCAGAGATCCGCCAGGCTTTCTTT. The complete variable domain, with remaining parts taken from reference TRBV18 and TRBJ1-1, reads NAGVMQNPRHLVRRRGQEARLRCSPMKGHSHVYWYRQLPEEGLKFMVYLQKENIIDESGMPKERFSAEFPKEGPSILRIQQVVRGDSAAYFCASSPEIRQAFFGQGTRLTVV.

The chain uses TRBV10-2 and TRBJ1-2; 7 nucleotides match TRBD1. The CDR3 length is 14 residues. Germline V gene lookup returns CDR1 WSHSY and CDR2 SAAADI. V shed 4 bases, J shed 3 bases, and the junction held 5 bases outside the gene matches. The CDR3 region is CASSAGDRHYGYTF. In DNA form, the CDR3 reads TGCGCCAGCAGTGCCGGGGACAGACACTATGGCTACACCTTC.

The chain joins TRBV6-1 to TRBJ2-2; TRBD1 aligns across 7 bases. V was clipped by 3 bases and J by 5 bases; unmatched bases: 6. Looked up from germline, CDR1 is MNHNS and CDR2 is SASEGT. CDR3 length: 15 amino acids. The CDR3 DNA follows: TGTGCCAGCAGTGAGACAGGGATGATAACCGGGGAGCTGTTTTTT. Amino acid sequence: CASSETGMITGELFF.

The rearrangement uses TRBV19 and TRBJ1-1; D unresolved. Germline V gives CDR1 LNHDA, CDR2 SQIVND (reference sequence). Trimming removed 4 bases at V and 1 base at J, with 16 bases between. This CDR3 contains 16 residues. The CDR3 DNA reads TGTGCCAGTAGTACCAAACCCACAAGACCGAACACTGAAGCTTTCTTT. It codes for CASSTKPTRPNTEAFF.

The V and J genes are TRBV18 and TRBJ2-3; 9 nucleotides agree with TRBD1. V lost 4 bases, J lost 3 bases, and 8 bases stayed unmatched. Germline V lookup: CDR1 KGHSH, CDR2 LQKENI. This CDR3 is built from 16 residues. DNA of the CDR3: TGTGCCAGCTCACAACCCCGGGACAGGGTGACAGATACGCAGTATTTT. Encoded protein: CASSQPRDRVTDTQYF.

J is TRBJ1-2 and V is TRBV7-2; no firm D call. V lost 4 bases and J lost 8, with 11 bases in between. CDR3 length: 12 residues. Germline CDR1 and CDR2: SGHTA and FQGNSA. CDR3 in DNA: TGTGCCAGCAGCTCGGGATTCAGGGGCTACACCTTC. Translated, it gives CASSSGFRGYTF. Together with reference TRBV7-2 and TRBJ1-2, the CDR3 gives the full variable domain: GAGVSQSPSNKVTEKGKDVELRCDPISGHTALYWYRQSLGQGLEFLIYFQGNSAPDKSGLPSDRFSAERTGGSVSTLTIQRTQQEDSAVYLCASSSGFRGYTFGSGTRLTVV.

CDR3 in DNA: TGTGCCAGCAGCTTGGAGTTACTTCAAGAGACCCAGTACTTC. Its translation is CASSLELLQETQYF. The genes are TRBV5-4 and TRBJ2-5; unclear D gene. With 0 bases removed from V and 2 bases from J, the gap between germline ends came to 8 bases. CDR1 and CDR2 from the germline V gene are SGHNT and YYREEE (reference sequence). There are 14 residues in the CDR3.

There are a few counts of this clone. The chain is built from TRBV18 and TRBJ2-7; D unresolved. Germline V gene lookup returns CDR1 KGHSH and CDR2 LQKENI. The CDR3 consists of 14 residues. Trimming removed 2 bases from V and 4 bases from J, with 12 bases in between. Here the CDR3 reads CASSPKDSEYEQYF. The CDR3 DNA is TGTGCCAGCTCACCAAAAGACTCCGAGTACGAGCAGTACTTC.

The rearrangement links TRBV9 to TRBJ2-3; 9 bases agree with TRBD2. V trimming: 4 bases; J trimming: 2 bases; junction bases outside the gene matches: 5. Germline assignment: CDR1 SGDLS and CDR2 YYNGEE. This CDR3 contains 15 residues. CDR3 in DNA: TGTGCCAGCAGCCCCCGGACTAGCGCCACAGATACGCAGTATTTT. Protein: CASSPRTSATDTQYF.

The V gene is TRBV7-9, the J gene TRBJ2-3; D gene uncertain. The CDR3 covers 13 residues. Germline V gene sequence: CDR1 SEHNR, CDR2 FQNEAQ (reference sequence). V gave up 5 bases and J gave up 1 base, with 7 bases separating them. DNA for the CDR3: TGTGCCAGCAGCCAAACTGGCACAGATACGCAGTATTTT. This gives the protein CASSQTGTDTQYF.

The chain couples TRBV9 to TRBJ2-3, with D possibly being TRBD2 (6 bases). Trimming cost V 0 bases and J 0 bases, with 8 bases left between them. The CDR3 runs 15 residues. Germline V CDR1 and CDR2: SGDLS, YYNGEE. The CDR3 sequence is CASSVEGTSTDTQYF. The CDR3 DNA reads as TGTGCCAGCAGCGTAGAGGGGACTAGCACAGATACGCAGTATTTT.

The V call is TRBV6-6, the J call TRBJ1-3, with a weak D call TRBD1 (5 bases). Germline V gives CDR1 MNHNY, CDR2 SVGAGI (reference sequence). The CDR3 consists of 14 residues. V gave up 0 bases and J gave up 5 bases, with 8 bases separating them. The CDR3 DNA is TGTGCCAGCAGTTACTCTGGGGGACGAAACACCATATATTTT. This encodes CASSYSGGRNTIYF.

By share of the sample, this clone is medium-sized. This rearrangement joins TRBV9 to TRBJ2-1; D ambiguous. Germline assignment: CDR1 SGDLS and CDR2 YYNGEE. V was clipped by 0 bases and J by 6 bases, with 13 bases between them. There are 15 residues in the CDR3. CDR3 residues: CASSVGTLGFNEQFF. CDR3 sequence (DNA): TGTGCCAGCAGCGTAGGGACGTTGGGGTTCAATGAGCAGTTCTTC.

This clone was seen a few times. The chain is built from TRBV5-1 and TRBJ1-5; TRBD1 might be the D (5 bases). The CDR3 contains 14 residues. CDR1 and CDR2 from the germline V gene are SGHRS and YFSETQ. The ends were cut back, 4 bases at V and 0 bases at J, with 8 bases in the middle. As DNA, the CDR3 is TGCGCCAGCAGCCCAGGGTATAGCAATCAGCCCCAGCATTTT. This translates into CASSPGYSNQPQHF.

The genes are TRBV19 and TRBJ1-5, with a possible D match to TRBD1 (5 bases). The CDR3 length is 15 residues. Germline V gives CDR1 LNHDA, CDR2 SQIVND (reference sequence). V lost 3 bases and J 4 bases, leaving 13 bases between the germline ends. CDR3 nucleotide sequence: TGTGCCAGTAGTATGGAGGGGACCCTTAATCAGCCCCAGCATTTT. Translation gives CASSMEGTLNQPQHF.